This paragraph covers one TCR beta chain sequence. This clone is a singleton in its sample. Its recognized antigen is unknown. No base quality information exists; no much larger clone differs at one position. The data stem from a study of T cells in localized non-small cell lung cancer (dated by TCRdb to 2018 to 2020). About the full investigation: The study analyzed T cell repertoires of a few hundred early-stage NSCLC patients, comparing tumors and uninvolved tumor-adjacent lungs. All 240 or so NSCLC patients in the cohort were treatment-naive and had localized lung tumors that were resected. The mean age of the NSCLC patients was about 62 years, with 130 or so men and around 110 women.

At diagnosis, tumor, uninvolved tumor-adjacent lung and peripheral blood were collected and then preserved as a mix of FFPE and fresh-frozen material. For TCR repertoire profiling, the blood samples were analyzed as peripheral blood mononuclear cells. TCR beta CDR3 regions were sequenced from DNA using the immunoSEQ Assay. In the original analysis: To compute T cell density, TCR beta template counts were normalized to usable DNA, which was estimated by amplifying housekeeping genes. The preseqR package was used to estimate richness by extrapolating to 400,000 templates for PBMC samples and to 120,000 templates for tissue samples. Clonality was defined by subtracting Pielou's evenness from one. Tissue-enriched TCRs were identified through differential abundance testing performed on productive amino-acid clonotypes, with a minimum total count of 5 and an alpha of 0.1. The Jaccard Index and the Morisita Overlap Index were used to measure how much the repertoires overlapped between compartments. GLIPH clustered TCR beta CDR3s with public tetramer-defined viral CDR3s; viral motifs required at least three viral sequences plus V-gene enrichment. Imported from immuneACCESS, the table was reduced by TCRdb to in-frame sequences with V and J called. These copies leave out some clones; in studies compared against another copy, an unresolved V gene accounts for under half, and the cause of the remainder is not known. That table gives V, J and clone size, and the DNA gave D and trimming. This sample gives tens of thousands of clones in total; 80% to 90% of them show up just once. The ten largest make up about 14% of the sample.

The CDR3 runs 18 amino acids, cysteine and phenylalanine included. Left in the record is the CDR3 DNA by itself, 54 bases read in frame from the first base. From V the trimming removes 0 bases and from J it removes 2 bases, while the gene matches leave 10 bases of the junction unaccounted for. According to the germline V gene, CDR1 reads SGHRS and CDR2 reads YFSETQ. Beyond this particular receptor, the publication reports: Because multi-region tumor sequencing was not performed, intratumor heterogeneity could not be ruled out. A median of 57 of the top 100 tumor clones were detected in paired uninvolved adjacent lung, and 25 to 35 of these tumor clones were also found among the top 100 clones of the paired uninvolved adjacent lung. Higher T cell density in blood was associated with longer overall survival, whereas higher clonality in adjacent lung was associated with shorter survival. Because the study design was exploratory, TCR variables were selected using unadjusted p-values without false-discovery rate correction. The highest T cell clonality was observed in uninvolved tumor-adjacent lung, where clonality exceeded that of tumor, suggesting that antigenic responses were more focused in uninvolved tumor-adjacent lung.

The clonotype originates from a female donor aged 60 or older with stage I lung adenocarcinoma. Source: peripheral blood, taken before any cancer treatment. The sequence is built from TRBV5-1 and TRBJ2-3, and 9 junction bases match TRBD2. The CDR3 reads CASSLAKYSSGNTDTQYF. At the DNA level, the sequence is TGCGCCAGCAGCTTGGCCAAATATTCTAGCGGGAACACAGATACGCAGTATTTT. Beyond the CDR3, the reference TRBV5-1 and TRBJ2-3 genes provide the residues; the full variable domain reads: KAGVTQTPRYLIKTRGQQVTLSCSPISGHRSVSWYQQTPGQGLQFLFEYFSETQRNKGNFPGRFSGRQFSNSRSEMNVSTLELGDSALYLCASSLAKYSSGNTDTQYFGPGTRLTVL.